The 20 T cell receptor beta chains given below trace back to one sample, sequenced in a study of OX40 agonist ivuxolimab in advanced cancers. Data came from immunoSEQ multiplex PCR; TCRdb stores just in-frame clones and leaves some out. The sample lists over 40,000 clones; approximately 86% were seen once. The sample was CD4+ or CD8+ T cells sorted from blood, taken in a trial of the OX40 agonist ivuxolimab. The receptors originated from an adult with an advanced solid tumor such as melanoma, head and neck, liver or kidney cancer.

The chain recombines TRBV7-2 with TRBJ2-2; D is possibly TRBD1 or TRBD2 (7 bases each). Trimming cost V 3 bases and J 4 bases, with 15 bases left between them. CDR1 is SGHTA, CDR2 FQGNSA, per germline. The CDR3 totals 16 residues. This chain's CDR3 is CASSFQGGLPTGELFF. CDR3 DNA: TGTGCCAGCAGCTTCCAGGGGGGACTACCCACCGGGGAGCTGTTTTTT.

This clone was seen a handful of times. J is TRBJ2-6 and V is TRBV7-8; 10 bases map to TRBD2. V was clipped by 3 bases and J by 2 bases; unmatched bases: 1. CDR3 length: 16 residues. The germline V gene encodes CDR1 SGHVS and CDR2 FQNEAQ. CDR3 amino acids: CASSFLAGAGANVLTF. CDR3 DNA sequence: TGTGCCAGCAGCTTTCTAGCGGGAGCTGGGGCCAACGTCCTGACTTTC.

The gene calls are TRBV29-1 and TRBJ2-1; 14 bases are a match to TRBD2. This CDR3 is built from 13 residues. Germline values: CDR1 SQVTM, CDR2 ANQGSEA. J was trimmed by 6 bases and V by 6 bases; bases with no gene match: 1. CDR3 amino acids: CSVGTSGSNEQFF. In DNA form, the CDR3 reads TGCAGCGTCGGGACTAGCGGGAGCAATGAGCAGTTCTTC.

Comment on this clone: Other DNA sequences of this sample code for an identical CDR3. The chain is built from TRBV5-4 and TRBJ2-5; D is undetermined. V was trimmed by 0 bases and J by 3 bases, leaving 9 bases between them. Per germline, CDR1 SGHNT and CDR2 YYREEE (reference sequence). The CDR3 sequence is 14 residues long. The CDR3 DNA follows: TGTGCCAGCAGCTTGGCGGGCTCCGAAGAGACCCAGTACTTC. This gives the protein CASSLAGSEETQYF. The full variable domain, its missing parts supplied by reference TRBV5-4 and TRBJ2-5, is ETGVTQSPTHLIKTRGQQVTLRCSSQSGHNTVSWYQQALGQGPQFIFQYYREEENGRGNFPPRFSGLQFPNYSSELNVNALELDDSALYLCASSLAGSEETQYFGPGTRLLVL.

The rearrangement uses TRBV4-2 and TRBJ2-2; 8 bases agree with TRBD2. The length of the CDR3 is 15 residues. V dropped 0 bases and J dropped 7; count of bases not matched to a gene: 4. From germline, CDR1 is LGHNA and CDR2 YNFKEQ. CDR3 sequence reads: CASSQDAGGSGELFF. CDR3 DNA: TGTGCCAGCAGCCAAGATGCGGGGGGCAGCGGGGAGCTGTTTTTT.

J is TRBJ2-5 and V is TRBV7-8; a weak D match, TRBD1 (6 bases). The CDR3 covers 11 residues. V shed 8 bases and J shed 3 bases, with 7 bases lying between them. The germline CDR1 and CDR2 sequences are SGHVS and FQNEAQ. CDR3 amino acids: CASRDKETQYF. The CDR3 DNA reads TGTGCCAGCCGGGACAAAGAGACCCAGTACTTC.

The rearrangement uses TRBV6-5 and TRBJ2-7; 9 nucleotides match TRBD1. The V segment lost 5 bases and the J segment 7 bases; nucleotides outside the gene matches: 9. The CDR3 runs to 14 residues. CDR1 MNHEY and CDR2 SVGAGI come from the germline V gene. The chain's CDR3 is CASSRGQGTREQYF. The CDR3 coding sequence is TGTGCCAGCAGTCGCGGACAGGGGACAAGGGAGCAGTACTTC.

DNA of the CDR3: TGTGCCAGCAGTGAAGGGCTAGCGCATTACAATGAGCAGTTCTTC. Translation: CASSEGLAHYNEQFF. The genes are TRBV2 and TRBJ2-1; tentatively, D is TRBD2 (6 bases). CDR1 is SNHLY and CDR2 is FYNNEI in the germline V gene. Deletions cut 1 base from V and 4 bases from J, with 11 bases between. CDR3 length: 15 amino acids.

This clone appeared a single time. The J gene is TRBJ1-2, the V gene TRBV7-3; tentatively, D is TRBD1 (6 bases). Deletions cut 1 base from V and 2 bases from J, with 17 bases between. CDR3 length: 17 residues. Germline V gene lookup returns CDR1 SGHTA and CDR2 FQGTGA. CDR3: CASSLIEGGGLNYGYTF. DNA of the CDR3: TGTGCCAGCAGCTTAATTGAGGGGGGCGGACTAAACTATGGCTACACCTTC.

The V call is TRBV4-1, the J call TRBJ1-4; TRBD1 is a possible D gene (6 bases). V lost 0 bases, J lost 0 bases, and 17 bases lay in between. Germline loops: CDR1 MGHRA, CDR2 YSYEKL. This CDR3 spans 19 amino acids. CDR3 sequence: CASSQESWGAGATNEKLFF. DNA of the CDR3: TGCGCCAGCAGCCAAGAATCCTGGGGGGCCGGTGCAACTAATGAAAAACTGTTTTTT.

The rearrangement links TRBV29-1 to TRBJ1-3, with 9 bases lining up with TRBD1. This CDR3 contains 15 residues. Looked up from germline, CDR1 is SQVTM and CDR2 is ANQGSEA. V shed 3 bases, J shed 3 bases, and the junction held 6 bases outside the gene matches. The CDR3 DNA sequence: TGCAGCGTTGAGAAGGACAGGGGAGGTGGAAACACCATATATTTT. It is translated as CSVEKDRGGGNTIYF.

The chain couples TRBV9 to TRBJ2-3; 9 bases align to TRBD2. The V and J ends lost 0 bases and 4 bases, in that order; junction bases with no gene match: 6. Germline-derived CDR1 and CDR2 are SGDLS and YYNGEE. This CDR3 region has 16 residues. The CDR3 sequence is CASSVGSGGGADTQYF. In DNA form, the CDR3 reads TGTGCCAGCAGCGTAGGTAGCGGGGGTGGCGCAGATACGCAGTATTTT.

The rearrangement joins TRBV19 to TRBJ1-1; TRBD1 agrees at 7 bases. The CDR3 spans 14 residues. CDR1 LNHDA and CDR2 SQIVND come from the germline V gene (reference sequence). V shed 6 bases, J shed 4 bases, and the junction held 8 bases outside the gene matches. The CDR3 nucleotides read TGTGCCAGTAGCCCCCAGGGGGTTCGCACTGAAGCTTTCTTT. Translation: CASSPQGVRTEAFF. The full variable domain, with the rest looked up from reference TRBV19 and TRBJ1-1, is DGGITQSPKYLFRKEGQNVTLSCEQNLNHDAMYWYRQDPGQGLRLIYYSQIVNDFQKGDIAEGYSVSREKKESFPLTVTSAQKNPTAFYLCASSPQGVRTEAFFGQGTRLTVV.

This CDR3 is CASSLGGYNQPQHF. The CDR3, as DNA: TGTGCCAGCAGCTTGGGTGGGTACAATCAGCCCCAGCATTTT. The chain combines TRBV5-6 with TRBJ1-5; D gene ambiguous. In germline, CDR1 is SGHDT, CDR2 YYEEEE. V shed 0 bases and J shed 3 bases, with 7 bases lying between them. This CDR3 has 14 residues. Looking up the rest from reference TRBV5-6 and TRBJ1-5 gives the full variable domain: DAGVTQSPTHLIKTRGQQVTLRCSPKSGHDTVSWYQQALGQGPQFIFQYYEEEERQRGNFPDRFSGHQFPNYSSELNVNALLLGDSALYLCASSLGGYNQPQHFGDGTRLSIL.

The rearrangement joins TRBV6-1 to TRBJ2-3; 7 bases fit TRBD2. This CDR3 spans 13 amino acids. The germline V gene encodes CDR1 MNHNS and CDR2 SASEGT. The CDR3 sequence: CAGRRGSTDTQYF. The CDR3 bases are TGTGCAGGCCGGCGCGGGAGTACAGATACGCAGTATTTT.

The chain employs TRBV6-1 and TRBJ1-1, with 10 positions matching TRBD1. The CDR3 runs 18 residues. Trimming took 6 bases from V and 1 from J; bases not matched to a gene: 14. Germline CDR1 is MNHNS and CDR2 is SASEGT. The CDR3 here is CASREPGQGRGRNTEAFF. The CDR3, as DNA: TGTGCCAGCAGGGAACCGGGACAGGGGAGGGGGAGGAACACTGAAGCTTTCTTT.

This chain connects TRBV5-8 to TRBJ2-3, with unresolved D. Trimming cost V 0 bases and J 3 bases, with 5 bases left between them. Germline-derived CDR1 and CDR2 are SGHTS and YDEGEE. This CDR3 has 13 amino acids. This CDR3 reads CASSLVLTDTQYF. Written as DNA, the CDR3 is TGTGCCAGCAGCTTGGTCCTGACAGATACGCAGTATTTT.

This rearrangement joins TRBV2 to TRBJ1-4; tentatively, D is TRBD1 (5 bases). CDR1 is SNHLY, CDR2 FYNNEI, per germline. V lost 7 bases, J lost 7 bases, and 10 bases lay in between. The CDR3 is 12 amino acids. The DNA for the CDR3 is TGTGCCAGCATTGATGGGGGTGAAAAACTGTTTTTT. It specifies CASIDGGEKLFF.

This chain joins TRBV6-6 and TRBJ1-1, with D possibly being TRBD1 (6 bases). CDR3 length equals 12 residues. Trimming pared 5 bases from V and 8 bases from J, leaving 12 bases between. CDR1 and CDR2 (germline): MNHNY, SVGAGI (reference sequence). The CDR3 region has the DNA TGTGCCAGCAGTAGATACCAGGGGGAAGCTTTCTTT. Protein: CASSRYQGEAFF.

In its sample, this clone was seen once. This sequence joins TRBV10-3 and TRBJ2-3, with 9 bases lining up with TRBD2. The germline V gene encodes CDR1 ENHRY and CDR2 SYGVKD. The CDR3 has 16 residues. Trimming cost V 4 bases and J 5 bases; bases outside gene matches: 10. CDR3 region: CAISALGAGGQDTQYF. DNA of the CDR3: TGTGCCATCAGTGCCCTTGGGGCGGGGGGGCAAGATACGCAGTATTTT.